These T cell receptor beta chains were read from a single sample in a study of Ad26.COV2.S vaccination and SARS-CoV-2 variants. The data were produced by immunoSEQ multiplex PCR, yet TCRdb's version contains in-frame clones alone and is incomplete. The sample records under 550,000 clones, over 75% being singletons. Specimen: peripheral blood, collected in a trial of Ad26.COV2.S vaccine versus placebo. These receptors were collected from a person between 18 and 60 years old who received the Ad26.COV2.S COVID-19 vaccine or a placebo. CDR3s leave out the opening cysteine and the closing phenylalanine or tryptophan. The order of the fields is J gene, CDR3 length, V gene, CDR3 protein.

TRBJ2-7	13	TRBV27	ASSFLGTLKYEQY
TRBJ2-1	16	TRBV7-3	ASSLRAGGISLQDEQF
TRBJ2-2	12	TRBV10-1	ASTPGGSTGELF
TRBJ2-5	11	TRBV25-1	ASSEPGKETQY
TRBJ1-1	14	TRBV5-6	ASSSTPGEMNTEAF
TRBJ1-1	10	TRBV2	ASSVRGTEAF
TRBJ2-1	14	TRBV7-3	ASSPTGSYLYNEQF
TRBJ2-1	10	TRBV19	ASSMGVNEQF
TRBJ1-1	13	TRBV3-1/TRBV3-2	ASSQAMTGNTEAF
TRBJ1-2	9	TRBV30	AWSDVRGYT
TRBJ1-3	13	TRBV27	ASSSGTVSGNTIY
TRBJ2-6	16	TRBV15	ATSRAPGTSSGANVLT
TRBJ1-6	12	TRBV5-1	ASSGQVARSPLH
TRBJ1-5	13	TRBV6-1	ASSELGTGNQPQH
TRBJ1-2	13	TRBV9	ASSSTPNANYGYT
TRBJ1-5	11	TRBV12-3/TRBV12-4	ASSPGTQQPQH
TRBJ2-3	13	TRBV6-4	ASSDGQGSTDTQY
TRBJ1-1	13	TRBV4-3	ASSLSGRMNTEAF